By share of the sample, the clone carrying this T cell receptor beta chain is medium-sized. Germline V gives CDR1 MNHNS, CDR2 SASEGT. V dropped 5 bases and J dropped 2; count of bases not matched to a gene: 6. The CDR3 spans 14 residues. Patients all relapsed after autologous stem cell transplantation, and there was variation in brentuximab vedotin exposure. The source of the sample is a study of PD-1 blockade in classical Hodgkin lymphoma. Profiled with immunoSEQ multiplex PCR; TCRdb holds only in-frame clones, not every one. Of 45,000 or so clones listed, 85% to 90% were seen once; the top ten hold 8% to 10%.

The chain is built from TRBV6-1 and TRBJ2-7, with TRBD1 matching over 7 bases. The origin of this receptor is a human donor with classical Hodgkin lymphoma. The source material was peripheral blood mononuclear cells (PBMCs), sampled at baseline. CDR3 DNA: TGTGCCAGCAGTACCGGGACAGAAGCCTACGAGCAGTACTTC. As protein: CASSTGTEAYEQYF.